The clone carrying this T cell receptor beta chain has more than one count but fewer than ten. For the second PCR, which ran for about 7 to 11 cycles, a sample-barcoded 5' primer and a J-beta primer mix were used. Every molecule of cDNA carried a tag from a template-switch adaptor with 12 random nucleotides. TCRdb analysed the 5' RACE reads with MiXCR anew, one entry per CDR3 protein. The table has 450,000 to 700,000 distinct CDR3 sequences, 25% to 30% seen once. This sample stems from a study of blood T cells in healthy people across ages. The V gene lost 7 bases and the J gene lost 0 bases, with 13 bases spanning the gap. This CDR3 has 15 residues.

This chain uses TRBV12-3 or TRBV12-4 with TRBJ1-3, with D tentatively TRBD1 (5 bases). Material: blood. This TCR was sampled from a woman aged 70-85 years in good health. This chain's CDR3 is CASTHGAFSGNTIYF. The CDR3 coding sequence is TGTGCCAGCACCCACGGGGCCTTCTCTGGAAACACCATATATTTT.